The next 28 T cell receptor beta chains were all read from a single sample in a study of T cells expressing NK-cell markers (TCRdb year 2020). The receptor library was made with 5' RACE. The listed sequencing device is Illumina HiSeq 2000. Following reprocessing of the reads by TCRdb, the data hold one row per CDR3 protein sequence and no DNA is available. The sample table on file contains a few hundred thousand distinct CDR3 sequences. The leading ten clones occupy around 4.9% of the sample. The sequencing input was blood T cells: a sorted CD56 or NKG2C T cell subset, CD4+ or CD8+ T cells, or bulk PBMC T cells (not recorded which). The receptors were sampled from a man between 18 and 69 years old in good health.

The chain is built from TRBV14 and TRBJ2-3; TCRdb calls TRBD2, which cannot be checked without DNA. The germline gives CDR1 SGHDN, CDR2 FVKESK. The CDR3 sequence is 16 residues long. The CDR3: CASSHQAGIRADTQYF.

V gene TRBV12-3 or TRBV12-4 combines with J gene TRBJ2-1; TCRdb's D call, TRBD1, is unchecked because there is no DNA. The CDR3 runs 16 residues. The CDR3 spells CASSPRGGGGWNEQFF.

V is TRBV7-9 and J is TRBJ2-3; absent DNA, TCRdb's TRBD1 call cannot be checked. Germline CDR1 and CDR2: SEHNR and FQNEAQ (reference sequence). The CDR3 has 14 residues. The CDR3 loop is CASSYERGRDTQYF. Filled out from reference TRBV7-9 and TRBJ2-3, the complete variable domain reads DTGVSQNPRHKITKRGQNVTFRCDPISEHNRLYWYRQTLGQGPEFLTYFQNEAQLEKSRLLSDRFSAERPKGSFSTLEIQRTEQGDSAMYLCASSYERGRDTQYFGPGTRLTVL.

The chain links TRBV7-9 to TRBJ2-3; the D call of TRBD1 rests on TCRdb alone, since no DNA is present to check it. Germline CDR1 is SEHNR and CDR2 is FQNEAQ (reference sequence). The CDR3 runs 15 residues. CDR3 protein: CASSPKGLIADTQYF.

This chain joins TRBV20-1 and TRBJ2-7; TCRdb picks TRBD2, but there is no DNA to check that call. Germline CDR1 DFQATT, CDR2 SNEGSKA (reference sequence). This CDR3 has 14 amino acids. The CDR3 region is CSALRTSGPYEQYF.

The chain links TRBV29-1 to TRBJ1-3. Germline values: CDR1 SQVTM, CDR2 ANQGSEA. The CDR3 extends over 13 amino acids. The CDR3: CSGRRGSGNTIYF.

V is TRBV7-9 and J is TRBJ2-7; TCRdb designates TRBD1, a call that cannot be tested without DNA. The V gene's germline CDR1 is SEHNR and CDR2 FQNEAQ (reference sequence). CDR3 length: 14 residues. CDR3 protein: CASSAGTSTYEQYF.

This chain links TRBV3-1 with TRBJ1-6. The germline CDR1 and CDR2 sequences are LGHDT and YNNKEL (reference sequence). CDR3 length: 14 amino acids. The CDR3 spells CASSQGRTNSPLHF.

This sequence joins TRBV6-2 or TRBV6-3 and TRBJ2-3; TCRdb's D call of TRBD1 is untestable without DNA. CDR1 is MNHEY, CDR2 SVGEGT, per germline. This CDR3 comprises 14 residues. CDR3 protein: CASSPGPYTDTQYF.

The chain uses TRBV28 and TRBJ2-7; TCRdb indicates TRBD2, and absent DNA this call remains unverified. CDR3 length: 15 residues. Germline V gene data show CDR1 as MDHEN and CDR2 as SYDVKM. CDR3 amino acids: CASSPPPADTYEQYF.

The genes are TRBV5-1 and TRBJ2-1; TCRdb returns TRBD2, unconfirmable since there is no DNA. The CDR3 spans 18 residues. CDR1 is SGHRS and CDR2 is YFSETQ in the germline V gene. The CDR3 loop is CASSQGTSGGARYNEQFF.

The rearrangement joins TRBV6-1 to TRBJ2-4; TCRdb lists TRBD1, though no DNA is available to test this call. Germline CDR1 MNHNS, CDR2 SASEGT. This CDR3 is 15 amino acids long. The CDR3: CASNEGQGAKNIQYF.

The rearrangement uses TRBV27 and TRBJ2-3; the TCRdb D gene call, TRBD1, has no DNA to confirm it. The V gene's germline CDR1 is MNHEY and CDR2 SMNVEV (reference sequence). This CDR3 has 13 amino acids. The CDR3 region is CASRRQGSDTQYF.

V and J are TRBV18 and TRBJ2-2. From germline, CDR1 is KGHSH and CDR2 LQKENI. CDR3 size: 16 residues. The CDR3: CASSPPGHSNTGELFF. Complete variable domain (other parts from reference TRBV18 and TRBJ2-2): NAGVMQNPRHLVRRRGQEARLRCSPMKGHSHVYWYRQLPEEGLKFMVYLQKENIIDESGMPKERFSAEFPKEGPSILRIQQVVRGDSAAYFCASSPPGHSNTGELFFGEGSRLTVL.

This sequence joins TRBV3-1 and TRBJ2-7; TCRdb outputs TRBD2, but without DNA this stays unchecked. The CDR3 loop spans 16 amino acids. The germline gives CDR1 LGHDT, CDR2 YNNKEL (reference sequence). The CDR3 sequence is CASSQDLAGDRYEQYF.

CDR3 protein: CASRAGTASSGEYWKIQETQYF. This chain connects TRBV5-1 to TRBJ2-5; without DNA, the TCRdb call of TRBD1 cannot be checked. CDR3 size: 22 residues. Germline V gene lookup returns CDR1 SGHRS and CDR2 YFSETQ.

The rearrangement links TRBV12-5 to TRBJ1-5; the D call of TRBD1 rests on TCRdb alone, since no DNA is present to check it. CDR1 and CDR2 (germline): LGHNT, FRNRAP. CDR3 size: 15 residues. This chain's CDR3 is CASGQGQGGNQPQHF.

CDR3: CASRRDRGTGELFF. The chain has TRBV5-1 and TRBJ2-2; without DNA, the TCRdb call of TRBD1 cannot be checked. Looked up from germline, CDR1 is SGHRS and CDR2 is YFSETQ. The CDR3 sequence is 14 residues long.

The V and J genes are TRBV9 and TRBJ1-2; TCRdb calls TRBD1, which cannot be checked without DNA. There are 16 residues in the CDR3. Germline assignment: CDR1 SGDLS and CDR2 YYNGEE. CDR3 residues: CASRGRGQGDLYGYTF.

The chain recombines TRBV6-4 with TRBJ2-3; TCRdb's D call, TRBD1, is unchecked because there is no DNA. CDR1 MRHNA and CDR2 SNTAGT come from the germline V gene. CDR3 length: 15 amino acids. The chain's CDR3 is CASSDAGPPTDTQYF.

The chain employs TRBV20-1 and TRBJ1-2. CDR1 DFQATT and CDR2 SNEGSKA come from the germline V gene (reference sequence). CDR3 length: 15 amino acids. CDR3: CSARAVGSGFSGYTF.

This chain joins TRBV5-1 and TRBJ2-1; no DNA is available, so the TRBD2 call from TCRdb remains unchecked. Germline-derived CDR1 and CDR2 are SGHRS and YFSETQ. The CDR3 has 12 residues. CDR3 protein: CASWDLYNEQFF.

The CDR3 sequence is CASSSTPNTEAFF. The genes are TRBV5-5 and TRBJ1-1. The CDR3 runs 13 residues. Germline CDR1 is SGHKS and CDR2 is YYEKEE (reference sequence).

The V gene is TRBV5-1, the J gene TRBJ2-7; TCRdb proposes TRBD2, but this gene call is untestable without DNA. The CDR3 is 14 residues long. CDR1 is SGHRS and CDR2 is YFSETQ in the germline V gene. CDR3 protein: CASSPGLRDYEQYF. Full variable domain (outside the CDR3, taken from reference TRBV5-1 and TRBJ2-7): KAGVTQTPRYLIKTRGQQVTLSCSPISGHRSVSWYQQTPGQGLQFLFEYFSETQRNKGNFPGRFSGRQFSNSRSEMNVSTLELGDSALYLCASSPGLRDYEQYFGPGTRLTVT.

The chain couples TRBV7-2 to TRBJ2-2; no DNA is available, so the TRBD1 call from TCRdb remains unchecked. The CDR3 length is 15 residues. In germline, CDR1 is SGHTA, CDR2 FQGNSA. The CDR3 region is CASSPQGLNTGELFF.

The chain employs TRBV20-1 and TRBJ2-2; the TCRdb D gene call, TRBD1, has no DNA to confirm it. The CDR3 is made up of 14 amino acids. Germline V lookup: CDR1 DFQATT, CDR2 SNEGSKA (reference sequence). The CDR3: CSANRQGPGGELFF.

This sequence joins TRBV12-3 or TRBV12-4 and TRBJ2-6. This CDR3 contains 14 residues. This chain's CDR3 is CASSYVGGANVLTF.

Here the CDR3 reads CASSWTGMNYGYTF. The rearrangement uses TRBV5-1 and TRBJ1-2; TCRdb names TRBD1, which stays unverified in the absence of DNA. The CDR3 extends over 14 amino acids. Germline assignment: CDR1 SGHRS and CDR2 YFSETQ.